The 23 T cell receptor beta chains reported below all come from one sample, sequenced in a study of T cells in women clearing cervical HPV infection. Repertoires were generated with immunoSEQ multiplex PCR, while TCRdb's copy carries only in-frame clones and drops some. This table holds roughly 20,000 clones. Sequencing input: blood buffy coat. These receptors all stem from a woman aged 18 to 75 with a cervical HPV16 infection that either progressed to CIN3+ or cleared (not recorded which).

Turning to this clone: The read falls 3 residues short of the CDR3 end, and the missing part is taken from the germline J gene. The genes are TRBV27 and TRBJ1-1, with TRBD1 as a possible D gene (6 bases). V lost 3 bases and J lost 6, with 23 bases in between. The CDR3 is 17 residues long. Germline V gene data show CDR1 as MNHEY and CDR2 as SMNVEV (reference sequence). Incomplete CDR3 DNA: TGTGCCAGCAGTTTCTACGCGCTACAGGGAGAGGGAGCTGAA. Its translation: CASSFYALQGEGAE. The full CDR3 is CASSFYALQGEGAEAFF.

As regards this clone: The CDR3 goes on 3 residues after the read ends, and that part is filled in from the germline J gene. The chain links TRBV30 to TRBJ2-3, with D unresolved. This CDR3 is 11 amino acids long. V was clipped by 0 bases and J by 7 bases, with 5 bases between them. The germline V gene has CDR1 GTSNPN and CDR2 SVGIG (reference sequence). The covered CDR3 bases are TGTGCCTGGAGTGTCAGTCATACG. It yields the protein CAWSVSHT. The entire CDR3 reads CAWSVSHTQYF.

Frequency places this clone as medium-sized. The CDR3 end lies 3 residues beyond the end of the read and is filled in from the germline J gene. This chain joins TRBV7-2 and TRBJ1-5; the D is unclear. Between the trimmed V and J ends, which lost 5 bases and 4 bases, there was a span of 6 bases. Per the germline V gene, CDR1 is SGHTA and CDR2 is FQGNSA. The CDR3 is 12 residues long. Here the CDR3 reads CASSPPNQPQHF. Partial CDR3 DNA: TGTGCCAGCAGCCCCCCTAATCAGCCC.

About this clone itself: The DNA ends 3 residues before the CDR3 does, and the rest of the CDR3 is filled in from the germline J gene. The chain recombines TRBV12-3 or TRBV12-4 with TRBJ2-7, with a tentative D call TRBD2 (5 bases). With 7 bases removed from V and 1 base from J, the gap between germline ends came to 20 bases. This CDR3 comprises 16 residues. The part of the CDR3 DNA that was read is TGTGCCAGCACCAAAAGGCGTCTAGCCGATTCCTACGAG. This translates into CASTKRRLADSYE. From start to end, the CDR3 is CASTKRRLADSYEQYF.

As regards this clone: The read comes to an end 3 residues before the CDR3 does, leaving the germline J gene to fill in the end. The chain carries TRBV20-1 and TRBJ1-1, with D hard to call. Germline loops: CDR1 DFQATT, CDR2 SNEGSKA (reference sequence). CDR3 length: 17 amino acids. V was cut by 2 bases and J by 0 bases, with 19 bases left in between. CDR3 residues: CSARPNKRADMNTEAFF. The part of the CDR3 DNA that was read is TGCAGTGCTAGACCGAATAAAAGAGCTGACATGAACACTGAA.

In the case of this clone: The read terminates 3 residues ahead of where the CDR3 ends, so the germline J gene completes it. The V and J genes are TRBV19 and TRBJ1-2, with D possibly being TRBD1 (6 bases). Per germline, CDR1 LNHDA and CDR2 SQIVND (reference sequence). The CDR3 has 18 amino acids. CDR3 DNA, as far as it was read: TGTGCCAGTAGCGGCACTAGCGGGAGAATCAGGGGCACAGATACC. This gives the protein CASSGTSGRIRGTDT. The full CDR3 is CASSGTSGRIRGTDTYTF.

CDR3 DNA (partial): TGTGCCACCAGTGCCGCTGGGGCAGGGGAT. It specifies CATSAAGAGD. The entire CDR3 is CATSAAGAGDYTF. J is TRBJ1-2 and V is TRBV24-1; weak D call: TRBD1 (6 bases). The CDR3 end falls 3 residues outside the read, so it is completed with the germline J gene. Germline-derived CDR1 and CDR2 are KGHDR and SFDVKD. The CDR3 is 13 residues long.

Remarks on this clone: The read comes to an end 3 residues before the CDR3 does, leaving the germline J gene to fill in the end. V and J are TRBV4-2 and TRBJ2-5; TRBD2 matches at 7 bases. Germline V gives CDR1 LGHNA, CDR2 YNFKEQ. CDR3 length: 15 amino acids. V lost 3 bases, J lost 4 bases, and 8 bases stayed unmatched. CDR3 sequence reads: CASSQAGTKLETQYF. The covered CDR3 bases are TGTGCCAGCAGCCAGGCTGGGACTAAGTTAGAGACC.

Turning to this clone: Coverage ceases 3 residues before the CDR3 finishes, and the germline J gene fills in the end. V usage is TRBV2 and J usage is TRBJ2-1, with 8 bases aligning to TRBD2. V shed 3 bases and J 5 bases; nucleotides not matched to a gene: 3. This CDR3 spans 14 amino acids. The germline V gene encodes CDR1 SNHLY and CDR2 FYNNEI. Partial CDR3 DNA: TGTGCCAGCAGTGACCCGCGGGAGGACAATGAG. This sequence encodes CASSDPREDNE. The whole CDR3 protein is CASSDPREDNEQFF. Combining the CDR3 with reference TRBV2 and TRBJ2-1 gives the whole variable domain EPEVTQTPSHQVTQMGQEVILRCVPISNHLYFYWYRQILGQKVEFLVSFYNNEISEKSEIFDDQFSVERPDGSNFTLKIRSTKLEDSAMYFCASSDPREDNEQFFGPGTRLTVL.

Note on this clone: The identical CDR3 is also encoded by other nucleotide sequences in the sample. The covered CDR3 bases are TGTGCCAGCAGCTTAGGACAGAATCAGCCC. Protein product: CASSLGQNQP. The whole CDR3 protein is CASSLGQNQPQHF. This chain uses TRBV7-9 with TRBJ1-5; possible D gene TRBD1, 5 bases. The read ends 3 residues shy of where the CDR3 ends; the end is completed using the germline J gene. This CDR3 region has 13 residues. The germline V gene encodes CDR1 SEHNR and CDR2 FQNEAQ (reference sequence). V lost 1 base and J 4 bases, leaving 5 bases between the germline ends.

This CDR3 reads CASSSGTSDEQFF. The part of the CDR3 DNA that was read is TGTGCCAGCAGCTCCGGGACTAGCGATGAG. The chain couples TRBV13 to TRBJ2-1; TRBD2 matches 10 bases. The CDR3 goes on 3 residues after the read ends, and that part is filled in from the germline J gene. V was pared by 4 bases and J by 8 bases, with 2 bases of the junction left unmatched. Germline V gene sequence: CDR1 PRHDT, CDR2 FYEKMQ (reference sequence). The CDR3 loop spans 13 amino acids.

As to this clone: The CDR3 end lies 3 residues beyond the end of the read and is filled in from the germline J gene. Other DNA sequences in this sample translate to the same CDR3. The chain has TRBV5-1 and TRBJ2-7, with 14 bases lining up with TRBD2. Germline trimming cut 0 bases from V and 4 bases from J; bases unmatched to any gene: 0. The CDR3 extends over 15 amino acids. Germline lookup yields CDR1 SGHRS and CDR2 YFSETQ. CDR3 DNA (partial): TGCGCCAGCAGCTTGGGACTAGCGGGAGGGTACGAG. It translates to CASSLGLAGGYE. The complete CDR3 sequence is CASSLGLAGGYEQYF.

As regards this clone: The CDR3 end falls 3 residues outside the read, so it is completed with the germline J gene. This chain uses TRBV20-1 with TRBJ2-1; TRBD2 aligns across 13 bases. The CDR3 totals 20 residues. Germline lookup yields CDR1 DFQATT and CDR2 SNEGSKA (reference sequence). V lost 2 bases and J lost 0; bases outside the gene matches: 13. The part of the CDR3 DNA that was read is TGCAGTGCTAGACCGAAGACTAGCGGGAGGACATTGAGCTCCTACAATGAG. Its translation: CSARPKTSGRTLSSYNE. The full CDR3 protein is CSARPKTSGRTLSSYNEQFF.

Comments on this clone: The read is 3 residues too short to cover the CDR3 end, so that end is filled in from the germline J gene. The V call is TRBV7-2, the J call TRBJ1-2; D may be TRBD1 (5 bases). Germline assignment: CDR1 SGHTA and CDR2 FQGNSA. This CDR3 comprises 15 residues. The V end lost 6 bases, the J end lost 5 bases, and 19 bases lay between the germline ends. CDR3 DNA, as far as it was read: TGTGCCAGCAGTACCAGGGCGTCCCTTGGGTATGGC. This translates into CASSTRASLGYG. The full CDR3 reads CASSTRASLGYGYTF.

The sequenced CDR3 bases are TGCGCCAGCAAATCGGGACTAGACTACAATGAG. It specifies CASKSGLDYNE. The entire CDR3 sequence reads CASKSGLDYNEQFF. V usage is TRBV10-2 and J usage is TRBJ2-1, with 8 nucleotides matching TRBD2. The CDR3 end is not reached by the read, which stops 3 residues before it; the germline J gene fills it in. This CDR3 contains 14 residues. Losses at the gene ends were 7 bases for V and 3 bases for J; bases not matched to a gene: 5. CDR1 and CDR2 (germline): WSHSY, SAAADI.

Notes on this clone: The read terminates 3 residues before the CDR3 end, so the remaining end is supplied by the germline J gene. The chain has TRBV5-4 and TRBJ2-3, with D possibly being TRBD1 (6 bases). The V end lost 4 bases, the J end lost 6 bases, and 18 bases lay between the germline ends. The V gene's germline CDR1 is SGHNT and CDR2 YYREEE (reference sequence). CDR3 size: 15 residues. The CDR3 reads CASSPDSKKSDTQYF. Partial CDR3 DNA: TGTGCCAGCAGCCCGGACAGCAAAAAGTCGGATACG.

For this clone: The read comes to an end 3 residues before the CDR3 does, leaving the germline J gene to fill in the end. The V and J genes are TRBV18 and TRBJ2-5, with 9 nucleotides matching TRBD1. The CDR3 covers 14 residues. The V and J ends lost 3 bases and 4 bases, in that order; junction bases with no gene match: 3. In germline, CDR1 is KGHSH, CDR2 LQKENI. This CDR3 is CASSPYRGRETQYF. The CDR3 DNA, read in part, is TGTGCCAGCTCACCGTACAGGGGGCGAGAGACC.

Remarks on this clone: The read halts 3 residues ahead of the CDR3 end, with the missing end drawn from the germline J gene. The chain has TRBV5-5 and TRBJ1-2; weak D call: TRBD1 (6 bases). The CDR3 spans 15 residues. V was cut by 0 bases and J by 0 bases, with 9 bases left in between. Germline V gives CDR1 SGHKS, CDR2 YYEKEE (reference sequence). CDR3 bases read: TGTGCCAGCAGCTTGGTGCCAGGGGCTAACTATGGC. Translation gives CASSLVPGANYG. The full-length CDR3 reads as CASSLVPGANYGYTF.

Turning to this clone: Read sequence stops 3 residues before the CDR3 end, and the germline J gene provides the missing end. The V gene is TRBV12-5, the J gene TRBJ1-5; 8 bases line up with TRBD1. The CDR3 is made up of 17 amino acids. CDR1 LGHNT and CDR2 FRNRAP come from the germline V gene. V was clipped by 4 bases and J by 5 bases; unmatched bases: 13. The CDR3 DNA, read in part, is TGTGCTAGTGGTTCGCCCCTGCCAGGGGGCAGGGATCAGCCC. Its translation is CASGSPLPGGRDQP. The complete CDR3 sequence is CASGSPLPGGRDQPQHF.

Comment on this clone: Coverage ceases 3 residues before the CDR3 finishes, and the germline J gene fills in the end. The J gene is TRBJ1-1, the V gene TRBV7-2; D is unresolved. CDR1 is SGHTA, CDR2 FQGNSA, per germline. The CDR3 contains 13 residues. The CDR3 bases that were read are TGTGCCAGCAGCTTATTGAGCCCGATCGAA. Its protein is CASSLLSPIE. The complete CDR3 reads CASSLLSPIEAFF.

Details on this clone: The DNA ends 3 residues before the CDR3 does, and the rest of the CDR3 is filled in from the germline J gene. This chain joins TRBV7-2 and TRBJ2-2; D remains ambiguous. The CDR3 has 15 amino acids. V was shortened by 0 bases and J by 4 bases, with 9 bases between the two germline ends. Germline V gene data show CDR1 as SGHTA and CDR2 as FQGNSA. The CDR3 DNA, read in part, is TGTGCCAGCAGCTTAGCAACACTAAGCACCGGGGAG. Its protein product is CASSLATLSTGE. The full CDR3 protein is CASSLATLSTGELFF.

With regard to this clone: The read terminates 3 residues before the CDR3 end, so the remaining end is supplied by the germline J gene. This chain joins TRBV20-1 and TRBJ2-1; 15 positions match TRBD2. The J segment lost 0 bases and the V segment lost 6 bases, leaving 12 bases of the junction unmatched. CDR3 length equals 19 residues. Germline V gene sequence: CDR1 DFQATT, CDR2 SNEGSKA (reference sequence). The CDR3 sequence is CSAREWGTSGGSSYNEQFF. The sequenced part of the CDR3 DNA is TGCAGTGCCCGGGAGTGGGGGACTAGCGGGGGGAGCTCCTACAATGAG.

Of note for this clone: The read ends 3 residues shy of where the CDR3 ends; the end is completed using the germline J gene. The genes are TRBV9 and TRBJ2-7, with 8 bases identical to TRBD1. This CDR3 is built from 15 residues. Germline CDR1 is SGDLS and CDR2 is YYNGEE. V lost 0 bases to trimming and J lost 1 base; unmatched junction nucleotides: 3. CDR3 DNA, as far as it was read: TGTGCCAGCAGCGTAGCGGGGACAGGTTCCTACGAG. Translated: CASSVAGTGSYE. The full CDR3 sequence reads CASSVAGTGSYEQYF.